Here is one T cell receptor (beta chain) with its context. Its specificity is not known. The record originates from a study of shared clonotypes between healthy human individuals. At the deep level, the assay was run. Method: immunoSEQ multiplex PCR; TCRdb's copy keeps in-frame clones and lacks some. The sample carries fewer than 100,000 clones, about two thirds recorded once. Whole-study results and caveats: A reduction in generation probabilities was seen for non-shared clonotypes relative to those shared by all four donors. Sequencing depth was expected to influence donor clonotype sharing.

This CDR3 spans 15 amino acids. Between the trimmed V and J ends, which lost 4 bases and 2 bases, there was a span of 13 bases. Looked up from germline, CDR1 is SEHNR and CDR2 is FQNEAQ (reference sequence). The sequence was obtained from a man aged 30 to 45 in good health. The sample taken for sequencing was memory CD8+ T cells sorted from blood. Noted subset: CD45RO+ cells pooled with CCR7-negative TemRA cells. The rearrangement joins TRBV7-9 to TRBJ2-3; D perhaps matches TRBD2 (6 bases). DNA of the CDR3: TGTGCCAGCAGCTCCCCGGCGGGAACCACAGATACGCAGTATTTT. Its translation is CASSSPAGTTDTQYF.